A selection of T cell receptor beta chains follows, all from one sample in a study of CD8 T cells in ankylosing spondylitis. TCRdb reprocessed the 5' RACE reads with MiXCR, giving one entry per CDR3 protein. Here the sample spans about 42,000 distinct CDR3 sequences, around 3.8% being singletons. The sequencing sample was made of blood, either unsorted or a sorted T cell fraction (not recorded which). Receptors were obtained from a female donor with ankylosing spondylitis or in good health (not recorded which). Each CDR3 is given with its conserved first and last residue. The D gene is left open where the match is weak. Clone size is shown for a subset of rows, as once, few, many or a class of expanded clone.

d_call j_call clone_size v_call cdr3_length cdr3_nt cdr3_aa
TRBD2 TRBJ2-7 many TRBV9 16 TGTGCCAGCAGCGTCCTCGGGACTAGGAGCATTTCCGAGCAGTACTTC CASSVLGTRSISEQYF
. TRBJ2-1 many TRBV9 11 TGTGCCAGCAGCAGGGGGACTGAGCAGTTCTTC CASSRGTEQFF
. TRBJ2-1 many TRBV9 14 TGTGCCAGCAGCGCGAGCCCAGGCGGCAATGAGCAGTTCTTC CASSASPGGNEQFF
. TRBJ1-2 medium-sized TRBV9 14 TGTGCCAGCAGCCCAAGACAGGCGGGCGACGGCTACACCTTC CASSPRQAGDGYTF
TRBD2 TRBJ2-4 many TRBV9 18 TGTGCCAGCAGCGTAGGGCTAGCGGGGGGGCAAGCCAAAAACATTCAGTACTTC CASSVGLAGGQAKNIQYF
. TRBJ1-6 many TRBV9 14 TGTGCCAGCAGCGTACTAACAGAAAATTCACCCCTCCACTTT CASSVLTENSPLHF
. TRBJ2-7 medium-sized TRBV9 14 TGTGCCAGCAGCGTAGGTGAAGGAAGATACGAGCAGTACTTC CASSVGEGRYEQYF
TRBD1 TRBJ2-1 many TRBV9 15 TGTGCCAGCAGCTCCAGGACAGGGAACTACAATGAGCAGTTCTTC CASSSRTGNYNEQFF
TRBD1 TRBJ2-7 many TRBV11-3 16 TGTGCCAGCAGCTATGTTAGGGACAGGGGTTTGAGCGAGCAGTACTTC CASSYVRDRGLSEQYF
TRBD1 TRBJ2-5 many TRBV9 15 TGTGCCAGCAGCTTGACGACAGGGGCCCAAGAGACCCAGTACTTC CASSLTTGAQETQYF
. TRBJ1-2 many TRBV9 13 TGTGCCAGCAGCGCAACAGGGAACCCTGGCTACACCTTC CASSATGNPGYTF
. TRBJ2-5 many TRBV9 12 TGTGCCAGCAGCACCGTAGCGGAGACCCAGTACTTC CASSTVAETQYF
. TRBJ2-1 many TRBV9 15 TGTGCCAGCAGCGTAGGGCCCACCTTGGGGAATGAGCAGTTCTTC CASSVGPTLGNEQFF
. TRBJ1-2 . TRBV9 15 TGTACCAGCAGCGTAGACCCCGGGCCTAACTATGGCTACACCTTC CTSSVDPGPNYGYTF
TRBD2 TRBJ2-2 few TRBV9 16 TGTGCCAGCAGCGTAGCGGCTAGCGGGGGTTCCGGGGAGCTGTTTTTT CASSVAASGGSGELFF
. TRBJ1-2 many TRBV9 13 TGTGCCAGCAGCGTTGCAGCTAACTATGGCTACACCTTC CASSVAANYGYTF
. TRBJ2-7 many TRBV9 13 TGTGCCAGCAGCTCCAGAGGCAGCTACGAGCAGTACTTC CASSSRGSYEQYF
TRBD2 TRBJ2-3 . TRBV9 14 TGTGCCAGCAGCCTCGGCGGGGGGTTAGATACGCAGTATTTT CASSLGGGLDTQYF
TRBD1 TRBJ2-3 medium-sized TRBV9 16 TGTGCCAGCAGCCGACGGGACAGGGGACAAACAGATACGCAGTATTTT CASSRRDRGQTDTQYF
TRBD1 TRBJ2-7 many TRBV9 14 TGTGCCAGCAGCCCACGGGACAGGGCCTACGAGCAGTACTTC CASSPRDRAYEQYF
. TRBJ1-4 medium-sized TRBV9 16 TGTGCCAGCAGCCCCGGGGGGGGGCTGTTTGACGAAAAACTGTTTTTT CASSPGGGLFDEKLFF
TRBD2 TRBJ2-3 many TRBV9 16 TGTGCCAGCAGCGTGAGCGGGGGACTTAGCACAGATACGCAGTATTTT CASSVSGGLSTDTQYF
. TRBJ2-3 . TRBV9 15 TGTGCCAGCAGCGTAGTTCAGTATGGGACAGATACGCAGTATTTT CASSVVQYGTDTQYF
. TRBJ2-5 many TRBV9 15 TGTGCCAGCAGCCCAGACAGCTTCTTCAGGGAGACCCAGTACTTC CASSPDSFFRETQYF
. TRBJ1-6 many TRBV9 16 TGTGCCAGCAGCGGGCGGTGGGGACGTCGTGGTTCACCCCTCCACTTT CASSGRWGRRGSPLHF
. TRBJ2-7 many TRBV9 15 TGTGCCAGCAGCGTAGTTAACGGGGGCATAGGAGAGCAGTACTTC CASSVVNGGIGEQYF
. TRBJ2-1 many TRBV9 14 TGTGCCAGCAGCCCCGAGTACCCCCGTCGAGAGCAGTTCTTC CASSPEYPRREQFF
. TRBJ2-3 many TRBV9 15 TGTGCCAGCAGCAGAAGGGCAACGGGCACAGATACGCAGTATTTT CASSRRATGTDTQYF
TRBD1 TRBJ1-1 many TRBV9 13 TGTGCCAGCGGGGACAGGATGAACACTGAAGCTTTCTTT CASGDRMNTEAFF
TRBD1 TRBJ2-1 few TRBV9 16 TGTGCCAGCAGCCCCGGGACAGGGGCCTCCTACAATGAGCAGTTCTTC CASSPGTGASYNEQFF
. TRBJ2-2 many TRBV9 14 TGTGCCAGCAGCGTAGCTACCGGGGCCGGGGAGCTGTTTTTT CASSVATGAGELFF
. TRBJ2-1 many TRBV9 17 TGTGCCAGCAGCCCAGCTAAGACAGCGAGCTCCTACAATGAGCAGTTCTTC CASSPAKTASSYNEQFF
. TRBJ1-2 few TRBV9 15 TGTGCCAGCAGCGTAGGAGTAAACCTGGAAAGTGGCTACACCTTC CASSVGVNLESGYTF
. TRBJ2-2 . TRBV9 16 TGTGCCAGCAGCGTAGTGGCTGAGCCGTACACCGGGGAGCTGTTTTTT CASSVVAEPYTGELFF
. TRBJ1-1 many TRBV9 14 TGTGCCAGCAGATACAGGGAAGAAGACACTGAAGCTTTCTTT CASRYREEDTEAFF
TRBD1 TRBJ1-1 many TRBV9 13 TGTGCCAGCAGCGCCACAGGGGTCACTGAAGCTTTCTTT CASSATGVTEAFF
TRBD1 TRBJ2-7 many TRBV9 14 TGTGCCAGCAACCGGGCAGGGGGCCTCTACGAGCAGTACTTC CASNRAGGLYEQYF
TRBD1 TRBJ1-3 many TRBV9 15 TGTGCCAGCAGCGAACAGGGGATCTCTGGAAACACCATATATTTT CASSEQGISGNTIYF
TRBD2 TRBJ2-3 . TRBV9 16 TGTGCCAGCAGCGTAGTAACTAGCGGGGTACGGGATACGCAGTATTTT CASSVVTSGVRDTQYF
. TRBJ2-3 . TRBV9 15 TGTGCCAGCAGCGTTGGGGGGTGGAGCCCAGATACGCAGTATTTT CASSVGGWSPDTQYF
. TRBJ2-3 medium-sized TRBV9 17 TGTGCCAGCAGCGTTTCGGGGGACCACCCCTTCACAGATACGCAGTATTTT CASSVSGDHPFTDTQYF
. TRBJ2-1 many TRBV9 14 TGTGCCAGCAGCGTGACGGGGGTTTACAATGAGCAGTTCTTC CASSVTGVYNEQFF
TRBD1 TRBJ2-7 many TRBV9 15 TGTGCCAGCAGCGTAGAGGGACAGGGTTCCTACGAGCAGTACTTC CASSVEGQGSYEQYF
. TRBJ1-3 few TRBV9 14 TGTGCCAGCAATCCAGGTAGCTCTGGAAACACCATATATTTT CASNPGSSGNTIYF
. TRBJ2-7 many TRBV9 15 TGTGCCAGCAGCCCATCGACAGGATGGGGGTACGAGCAGTACTTC CASSPSTGWGYEQYF
TRBD2 TRBJ2-1 many TRBV9 15 TGTGCCAGCAGCGGGACTAGCGGTTGGGGGGATGAGCAGTTCTTC CASSGTSGWGDEQFF
. TRBJ1-1 many TRBV9 16 TGTGCCAGCAGCCCTTCGCGCAGGGGTATCAACACTGAAGCTTTCTTT CASSPSRRGINTEAFF
. TRBJ1-6 many TRBV9 15 TGTGCCAGCAGCGTAGAATGGGCGGGAAATTCACCCCTCCACTTT CASSVEWAGNSPLHF
. TRBJ1-1 many TRBV9 15 TGTGCCAGCAGCTCCCGCGGGGGGTTGAACACTGAAGCTTTCTTT CASSSRGGLNTEAFF
TRBD1 TRBJ2-1 many TRBV9 15 TGTGCCAGCAGCGCGGACAGGGTCCCCTACAATGAGCAGTTCTTC CASSADRVPYNEQFF
TRBD1 TRBJ2-7 many TRBV9 17 TGTGCCAGCAGCGCTGAACCATGGGACAGGGGCTCCTACGAGCAGTACTTC CASSAEPWDRGSYEQYF
TRBD2 TRBJ2-2 many TRBV9 16 TGTGCCAGCAGCGCCGGGGGGGTCCCAATCACCGGGGAGCTGTTTTTT CASSAGGVPITGELFF
. TRBJ2-3 many TRBV9 15 TGTGCCAGCAGCGTAGGGTCATCCCAAGGCGGTACGCAGTATTTT CASSVGSSQGGTQYF
TRBD2 TRBJ2-1 many TRBV9 13 TGTGCCAGCTCAGCGGGGGGATTGCATGAGCAGTTCTTC CASSAGGLHEQFF
TRBD1 TRBJ1-3 many TRBV3-1 17 TGTGCCAGCAGCCCCTGGACAGGGGACCGGCTTGGAAACACCATATATTTT CASSPWTGDRLGNTIYF
. TRBJ2-5 many TRBV9 21 TGTGCCAGCAGCGTAGCTCCCCCCCGGGGTGTAGGGGTCGGAGGCCAAGAGACCCAGTACTTC CASSVAPPRGVGVGGQETQYF
. TRBJ1-1 many TRBV9 12 TGTGCCAGCAGCCGCGGTGGGACTGAAGCTTTCTTT CASSRGGTEAFF
TRBD2 TRBJ2-1 many TRBV9 16 TGTGCCAGCAGCGTAGAACGGACTAGCGGGAACAATGAGCAGTTCTTC CASSVERTSGNNEQFF